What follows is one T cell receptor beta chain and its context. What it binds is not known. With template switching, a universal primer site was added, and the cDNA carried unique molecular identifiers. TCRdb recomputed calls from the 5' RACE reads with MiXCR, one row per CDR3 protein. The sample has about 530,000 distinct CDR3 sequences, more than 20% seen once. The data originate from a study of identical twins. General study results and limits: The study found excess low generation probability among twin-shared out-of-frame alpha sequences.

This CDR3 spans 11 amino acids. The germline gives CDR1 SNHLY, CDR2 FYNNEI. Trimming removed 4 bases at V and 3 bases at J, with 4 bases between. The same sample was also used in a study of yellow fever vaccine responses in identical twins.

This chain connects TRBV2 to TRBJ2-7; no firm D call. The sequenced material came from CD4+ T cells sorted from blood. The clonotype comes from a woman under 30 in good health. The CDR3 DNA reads TGTGCCAGCAGTGTCCACTACGAGCAGTACGTC. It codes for CASSVHYEQYV.